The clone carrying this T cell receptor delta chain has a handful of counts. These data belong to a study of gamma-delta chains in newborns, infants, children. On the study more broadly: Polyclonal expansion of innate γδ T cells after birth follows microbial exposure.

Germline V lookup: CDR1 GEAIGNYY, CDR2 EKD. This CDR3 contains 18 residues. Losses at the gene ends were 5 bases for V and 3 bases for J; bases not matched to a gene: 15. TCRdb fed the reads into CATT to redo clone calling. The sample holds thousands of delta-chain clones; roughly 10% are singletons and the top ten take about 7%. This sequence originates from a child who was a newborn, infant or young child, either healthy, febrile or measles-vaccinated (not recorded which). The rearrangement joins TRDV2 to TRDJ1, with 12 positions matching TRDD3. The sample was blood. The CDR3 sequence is CACVVVATGGYRADKLIF. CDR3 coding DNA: TGTGCCTGTGTCGTCGTAGCCACTGGGGGATACAGGGCCGATAAACTCATCTTT.